These 3 T cell receptor beta chains came from one sample sequenced in a study of beta chain features in type 1 diabetes. TCRB transcripts that were expressed got sequenced, as all of the isolated RNA had been reverse transcribed. Generated by immunoSEQ multiplex PCR, the TCRdb table keeps only in-frame clones and is missing some. Counted here are 400,000 to 600,000 clones, approximately 30% occurring once; the ten biggest clones make up 0.05% to 0.065%. The source material was naive CD4+ T cells from blood. Receptors were obtained from a man between 18 and 35 years old in good health.

The chain recombines TRBV6-1 with TRBJ2-5; D call uncertain. The CDR3 runs 14 residues. Germline CDR1 and CDR2: MNHNS and SASEGT. V lost 0 bases and J 1 base, leaving 6 bases between the germline ends. CDR3 DNA sequence: TGTGCCAGCAGTGAAGCGAACAGCCAAGAGACCCAGTACTTC. Translated, it gives CASSEANSQETQYF.

This clone was detected a few times. The chain uses TRBV25-1 and TRBJ2-1; D possibly uses TRBD1 or TRBD2 (6 bases each). The germline gives CDR1 MGHDK, CDR2 SYGVNS. V dropped 3 bases and J dropped 7 bases, with 19 bases sitting between them. There are 16 residues in the CDR3. Here the CDR3 DNA reads TGTGCCAGCAGTGAGAGGAGGGCGGCTAGGGGGAATGAGCAGTTCTTC. Translating it yields CASSERRAARGNEQFF.

The chain employs TRBV9 and TRBJ2-5; 7 nucleotides align to TRBD2. J gave up 0 bases and V 2 bases, and 13 bases lay outside the gene matches. The CDR3 covers 18 residues. Germline V gene sequence: CDR1 SGDLS, CDR2 YYNGEE. CDR3 nucleotides: TGTGCCAGCAGCGTGGGCACCACTAGCGACGGGAACCAAGAGACCCAGTACTTC. Protein product: CASSVGTTSDGNQETQYF.